These 29 T cell receptor beta chains originate from one sample sequenced in a study of human T cells and chemical hapten exposure. Documented time point: patch test 1, 2 weeks after DPC sensitization. Sample treatment: therapeutic diphenylcyclopropenone sensitization with weekly scalp DPC. TCRdb processed the RACE reads anew with MiXCR; each CDR3 protein has one entry. The sample comprises tens of thousands of distinct CDR3 sequences, about 9.6% of which are singletons, and 13% rests with the top ten. The material was whole blood, obtained in connection with sensitization to the hapten diphenylcyclopropenone (DPC). These receptors all come from a middle-aged woman with alopecia areata. Some clones in this sample may be carry-over from other donors' samples.

This chain joins TRBV28 and TRBJ1-1; D may be TRBD1 (5 bases). The germline V gene has CDR1 MDHEN and CDR2 SYDVKM. V lost 2 bases and J lost 5, with 15 bases in between. There are 15 residues in the CDR3. The CDR3 reads CASSLPQGRKTEAFF. The CDR3 bases are TGTGCCAGCAGTTTACCTCAGGGAAGGAAGACTGAAGCTTTCTTT.

This chain links TRBV7-2 with TRBJ2-1; D uncertain. This CDR3 spans 15 amino acids. Trimming left V 4 bases short and J 0 bases short, with 10 bases between. CDR1 and CDR2 from the germline V gene are SGHTA and FQGNSA. The DNA for the CDR3 is TGTGCCAGCAGCTACGACTGGAGCTCCTACAATGAGCAGTTCTTC. This sequence encodes CASSYDWSSYNEQFF.

The V call is TRBV27, the J call TRBJ2-5; D is unresolved. The length of the CDR3 is 13 residues. V lost 3 bases, J lost 1 base, and 6 bases lay in between. Germline-derived CDR1 and CDR2 are MNHEY and SMNVEV (reference sequence). The CDR3, as DNA: TGTGCCAGCAGTTTTGATCGCCAAGAGACCCAGTACTTC. The encoded protein is CASSFDRQETQYF.

In its sample, this clonotype was seen many times. This sequence joins TRBV20-1 and TRBJ1-1; D unresolved. The CDR3 sequence is 13 residues long. The V end lost 5 bases, the J end lost 0 bases, and 10 bases lay between the germline ends. Germline loops: CDR1 DFQATT, CDR2 SNEGSKA (reference sequence). The CDR3 DNA follows: TGCAGTGCTGTTGGGCACCTGAACACTGAAGCTTTCTTT. This codes for CSAVGHLNTEAFF.

The chain carries TRBV28 and TRBJ2-3; no definite D call. The V gene lost 5 bases and the J gene lost 2 bases, with 8 bases spanning the gap. Germline loops: CDR1 MDHEN, CDR2 SYDVKM. This CDR3 has 13 amino acids. In nucleotides, the CDR3 is TGTGCCAGCAGTCCCCCCGACACAGATACGCAGTATTTT. It translates to CASSPPDTDTQYF.

This clonotype was observed at least ten times. The gene calls are TRBV19 and TRBJ1-1; 7 bases are shared with TRBD1. The CDR3 loop spans 13 amino acids. Germline V gene lookup returns CDR1 LNHDA and CDR2 SQIVND (reference sequence). J was trimmed by 5 bases and V by 9 bases; bases with no gene match: 9. The CDR3 is CASSQGLGTEAFF. The CDR3 nucleotides are TGTGCCAGCTCACAGGGGCTGGGGACTGAAGCTTTCTTT.

With respect to this clonotype: A read error may produce the germline difference seen at one junction end. V is TRBV7-8 and J is TRBJ1-2, with D hard to call. The CDR3 length is 13 residues. Germline CDR1 is SGHVS and CDR2 is FQNEAQ. The DNA of the CDR3 is TGTGCCAGCAACTTAGGTGGAGATTATGGCTACACCTTC. This codes for CASNLGGDYGYTF. Looking up the rest from reference TRBV7-8 and TRBJ1-2 gives the full variable domain: GAGVSQSPRYKVAKRGQDVALRCDPISGHVSLFWYQQALGQGPEFLTYFQNEAQLDKSGLPSDRFFAERPEGSVSTLKIQRTQQEDSAVYLCASNLGGDYGYTFGSGTRLTVV.

This clonotype was seen ten or more times. This chain uses TRBV3-1 with TRBJ1-6; possibly TRBD1 for D (5 bases). There are 19 residues in the CDR3. Per germline, CDR1 LGHDT and CDR2 YNNKEL (reference sequence). Trimming left V 0 bases short and J 0 bases short, with 15 bases between. The CDR3: CASSQDQGLSNSYNSPLHF. CDR3 nucleotides: TGTGCCAGCAGCCAAGATCAGGGACTGTCCAACTCCTATAATTCACCCCTCCACTTT.

The V and J genes are TRBV12-3 or TRBV12-4 and TRBJ2-5, with TRBD2 as a possible D gene (5 bases). Trimming took 5 bases from V and 7 from J, leaving 14 bases between them. The CDR3 loop spans 13 amino acids. CDR3 sequence reads: CASSTPEGGTQYF. The CDR3 DNA is TGTGCCAGCAGTACCCCGGAAGGAGGGACCCAGTACTTC.

This clonotype has ten or more counts. The genes are TRBV10-3 and TRBJ2-7, with TRBD1 identical over 7 bases. The CDR3 length is 13 residues. From germline, CDR1 is ENHRY and CDR2 SYGVKD. J lost 5 bases, V lost 3 bases, and 4 bases had no gene match. DNA for the CDR3: TGTGCCATCAGTGATCAACAGGGGAACGAGCAGTACTTC. Its translation: CAISDQQGNEQYF.

This clonotype was seen at least ten times. The chain recombines TRBV27 with TRBJ1-2, with TRBD1 matching over 10 bases. The CDR3 has 14 amino acids. Germline V lookup: CDR1 MNHEY, CDR2 SMNVEV (reference sequence). The ends lost 3 bases at V and 6 bases at J; junction bases unmatched: 4. CDR3 in DNA: TGTGCCAGCAGTTTTCTGGGACAGGGGCATGGCTACACCTTC. Translation: CASSFLGQGHGYTF.

This clonotype was observed at least ten times. The chain carries TRBV2 and TRBJ2-7; D not resolved. The CDR3 length is 13 residues. The germline CDR1 and CDR2 sequences are SNHLY and FYNNEI. Trimming shortened V by 5 bases and J by 3 bases, and 11 bases separated the two germline ends. DNA for the CDR3: TGTGCCAGCAGTACCGGGCCCCTCTACGAGCAGTACTTC. The encoded protein is CASSTGPLYEQYF. The variable domain in full, completed from reference TRBV2 and TRBJ2-7, reads EPEVTQTPSHQVTQMGQEVILRCVPISNHLYFYWYRQILGQKVEFLVSFYNNEISEKSEIFDDQFSVERPDGSNFTLKIRSTKLEDSAMYFCASSTGPLYEQYFGPGTRLTVT.

This clonotype was counted many times. The chain combines TRBV19 with TRBJ2-4, with 9 positions matching TRBD1. In germline, CDR1 is LNHDA, CDR2 SQIVND (reference sequence). This CDR3 has 16 residues. The V gene end was trimmed by 2 bases and the J gene end by 9 bases; junction bases not matched to a gene: 11. The CDR3 DNA reads as TGTGCCAGTAGTATATGGACGGACAGGGGAGTTGTCATTCAGTACTTC. It yields the protein CASSIWTDRGVVIQYF.

This clonotype was picked up many times. The chain combines TRBV11-1 with TRBJ2-1; possibly TRBD2 for D (7 bases). This CDR3 has 17 residues. V was pared by 4 bases and J by 5 bases, with 21 bases between. Germline V CDR1 and CDR2: SGHAT, FQDESV (reference sequence). The CDR3 DNA reads TGTGCCAGCAGCTCCAAGATATGGGGGGGCGGCAACAATGAGCAGTTCTTC. Its translation: CASSSKIWGGGNNEQFF.

This clonotype was picked up many times. This chain connects TRBV29-1 to TRBJ2-3; 8 positions agree with TRBD2. J was trimmed by 0 bases and V by 6 bases; bases with no gene match: 5. There are 14 residues in the CDR3. CDR1 and CDR2 (germline): SQVTM, ANQGSEA. The CDR3, as DNA: TGCAGCGTGGCCGTAGCGGGGAGCACAGATACGCAGTATTTT. This encodes CSVAVAGSTDTQYF.

This clonotype came up many times. The chain links TRBV28 to TRBJ1-2; the match to TRBD1 covers 12 bases. The CDR3 has 15 amino acids. Germline lookup yields CDR1 MDHEN and CDR2 SYDVKM. Trimming took 1 base from V and 6 from J; bases not matched to a gene: 3. CDR3 bases: TGTGCCAGCAGTTTATCCGGGACAGGGGGCCATGGCTACACCTTC. Translation: CASSLSGTGGHGYTF.

V usage is TRBV6-6 and J usage is TRBJ2-1, with 9 bases fitting TRBD1. CDR3 length equals 16 residues. Germline V gene sequence: CDR1 MNHNY, CDR2 SVGAGI (reference sequence). J was trimmed by 5 bases and V by 7 bases; bases with no gene match: 12. This chain's CDR3 is CASTITPGTGHNEQFF. DNA for the CDR3: TGTGCCAGCACCATCACCCCCGGGACAGGGCACAATGAGCAGTTCTTC.

Many counts were recorded for this clonotype. The V gene is TRBV29-1, the J gene TRBJ2-2; 7 positions agree with TRBD1. The CDR3 has 15 residues. The germline CDR1 and CDR2 sequences are SQVTM and ANQGSEA. With V trimmed by 5 bases and J by 3 bases, 9 bases remained unmatched. CDR3 nucleotide sequence: TGCAGCGTTAGACAGGGACGGTCGGACACCGGGGAGCTGTTTTTT. Encoded protein: CSVRQGRSDTGELFF.

The CDR3 here is CASSQALTYEQYF. In nucleotides, the CDR3 is TGTGCCAGCAGCCAAGCTCTAACCTACGAGCAGTACTTC. The chain links TRBV14 to TRBJ2-7; the D is unclear. CDR1 SGHDN and CDR2 FVKESK come from the germline V gene. The CDR3 sequence is 13 residues long. V gave up 1 base and J gave up 2 bases, with 6 bases separating them. Complete variable domain (other parts from reference TRBV14 and TRBJ2-7): EAGVTQFPSHSVIEKGQTVTLRCDPISGHDNLYWYRRVMGKEIKFLLHFVKESKQDESGMPNNRFLAERTGGTYSTLKVQPAELEDSGVYFCASSQALTYEQYFGPGTRLTVT.

This clonotype was observed at least ten times. V and J are TRBV27 and TRBJ2-7; 11 nucleotides match TRBD2. This CDR3 spans 18 amino acids. The trim removed 5 bases at V and 3 bases at J, leaving 15 bases unmatched. Germline loops: CDR1 MNHEY, CDR2 SMNVEV (reference sequence). The CDR3 is CASSAGSGLADPNYEQYF. CDR3 bases: TGTGCCAGCAGTGCCGGGTCGGGACTAGCGGACCCGAACTACGAGCAGTACTTC.

There are many counts of this clonotype. V gene TRBV6-5 combines with J gene TRBJ2-3; D may correspond to TRBD1 or TRBD2 (5 bases each). This CDR3 is built from 13 residues. With 8 bases removed from V and 1 base from J, the gap between germline ends came to 10 bases. Germline V gives CDR1 MNHEY, CDR2 SVGAGI. For the CDR3, the DNA is TGTGCCAGCCGCAGGGACGGCACAGATACGCAGTATTTT. Translating it yields CASRRDGTDTQYF.

This clonotype showed up just a few times. The chain recombines TRBV5-1 with TRBJ2-3; D is perhaps TRBD1 (6 bases). Germline V gene sequence: CDR1 SGHRS, CDR2 YFSETQ. The CDR3 loop spans 14 amino acids. The V end lost 1 base, the J end lost 4 bases, and 10 bases lay between the germline ends. The CDR3 DNA is TGCGCCAGCAGCTTGCTCCAGGGGTCAGATACGCAGTATTTT. Encoded protein: CASSLLQGSDTQYF.

At least ten counts were recorded for this clonotype. The V and J genes are TRBV20-1 and TRBJ1-6, with 8 nucleotides matching TRBD1. V trimming: 5 bases; J trimming: 5 bases; junction bases outside the gene matches: 8. The CDR3 extends over 15 amino acids. Germline CDR1 and CDR2: DFQATT and SNEGSKA (reference sequence). As DNA, the CDR3 is TGCAGTGCTGACCGGACAGGGAGAAATAATTCACCCCTCCACTTT. Amino acids: CSADRTGRNNSPLHF.

Many counts were recorded for this clonotype. V gene TRBV4-2 combines with J gene TRBJ2-1; D is tentatively TRBD1 or TRBD2 (5 bases each). There are 16 residues in the CDR3. In germline, CDR1 is LGHNA, CDR2 YNFKEQ. Between the trimmed V and J ends, which lost 1 base and 5 bases, there was a span of 15 bases. DNA of the CDR3: TGTGCCAGCAGCCAAGGCCACCGGGACGTTAACAATGAGCAGTTCTTC. Translated, it gives CASSQGHRDVNNEQFF.

The chain couples TRBV14 to TRBJ1-2; D remains unclear. CDR3 length: 13 residues. Germline-derived CDR1 and CDR2 are SGHDN and FVKESK. Deletions cut 0 bases from V and 4 bases from J, with 6 bases between. The CDR3 region has the DNA TGTGCCAGCAGCCAAGACAGCCTCTATGGCTACACCTTC. Amino acids: CASSQDSLYGYTF.

This clonotype was observed many times. The chain carries TRBV20-1 and TRBJ2-6; D gene unclear. The CDR3 has 13 residues. Germline assignment: CDR1 DFQATT and CDR2 SNEGSKA (reference sequence). Between the trimmed V and J ends, which lost 2 bases and 0 bases, there was a span of 2 bases. The CDR3 region is CSARPSGANVLTF. In DNA form, the CDR3 reads TGCAGTGCTAGACCCTCTGGGGCCAACGTCCTGACTTTC.

There are many counts of this clonotype. The rearrangement joins TRBV2 to TRBJ2-3, with 12 bases identical to TRBD2. The germline V gene encodes CDR1 SNHLY and CDR2 FYNNEI. V was pared by 5 bases and J by 2 bases, with 2 bases of the junction left unmatched. The CDR3 contains 15 residues. CDR3 DNA sequence: TGTGCCAGCAGTCTAGCGGGGGGGATCACAGATACGCAGTATTTT. It encodes CASSLAGGITDTQYF.

There are many counts of this clonotype. The V and J genes are TRBV4-1 and TRBJ1-2; D perhaps matches TRBD1 (5 bases). CDR3 length equals 13 residues. Germline V gene sequence: CDR1 MGHRA, CDR2 YSYEKL. V lost 5 bases and J lost 3, with 10 bases in between. The CDR3 DNA follows: TGCGCCAGCAGCGCCCAGGGCTACTATGGCTACACCTTC. It specifies CASSAQGYYGYTF.

This clonotype was counted ten times or more. The gene calls are TRBV4-2 and TRBJ2-5; a possible D gene is TRBD2 (5 bases). The CDR3 consists of 13 residues. The ends were cut back, 0 bases at V and 11 bases at J, with 13 bases in the middle. Germline lookup yields CDR1 LGHNA and CDR2 YNFKEQ. In DNA, the CDR3 is TGTGCCAGCAGCCAAGAGCAGGCGGGCAATCAGTACTTC. This translates into CASSQEQAGNQYF.